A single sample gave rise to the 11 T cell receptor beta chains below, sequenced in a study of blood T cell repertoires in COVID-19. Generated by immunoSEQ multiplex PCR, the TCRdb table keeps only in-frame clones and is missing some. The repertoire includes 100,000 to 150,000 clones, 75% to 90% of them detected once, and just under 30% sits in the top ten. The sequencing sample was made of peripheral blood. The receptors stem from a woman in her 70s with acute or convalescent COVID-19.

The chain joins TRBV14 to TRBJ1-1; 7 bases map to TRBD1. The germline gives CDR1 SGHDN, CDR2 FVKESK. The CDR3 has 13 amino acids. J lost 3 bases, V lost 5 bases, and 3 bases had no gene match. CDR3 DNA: TGTGCCAGCAGCGCGGGACAGTACACTGAAGCTTTCTTT. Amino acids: CASSAGQYTEAFF.

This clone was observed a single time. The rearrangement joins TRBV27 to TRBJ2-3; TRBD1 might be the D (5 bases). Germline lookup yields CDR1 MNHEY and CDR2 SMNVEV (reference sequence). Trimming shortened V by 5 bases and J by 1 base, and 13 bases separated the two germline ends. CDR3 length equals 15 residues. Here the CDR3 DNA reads TGTGCCAGCAGTGCGCAAATCAGGGGCACAGATACGCAGTATTTT. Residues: CASSAQIRGTDTQYF.

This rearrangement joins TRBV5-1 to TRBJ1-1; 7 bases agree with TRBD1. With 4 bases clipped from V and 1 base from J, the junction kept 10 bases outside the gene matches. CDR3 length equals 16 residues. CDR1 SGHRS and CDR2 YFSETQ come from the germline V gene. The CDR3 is CASSDLRGLANTEAFF. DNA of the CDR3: TGCGCCAGCAGCGATCTAAGGGGGCTCGCGAACACTGAAGCTTTCTTT.

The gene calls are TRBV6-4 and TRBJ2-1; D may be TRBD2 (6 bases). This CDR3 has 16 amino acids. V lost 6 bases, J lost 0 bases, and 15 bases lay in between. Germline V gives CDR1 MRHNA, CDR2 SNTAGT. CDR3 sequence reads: CASSPIGGSSYNEQFF. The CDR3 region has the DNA TGTGCCAGCAGCCCCATCGGGGGTAGCTCCTACAATGAGCAGTTCTTC.

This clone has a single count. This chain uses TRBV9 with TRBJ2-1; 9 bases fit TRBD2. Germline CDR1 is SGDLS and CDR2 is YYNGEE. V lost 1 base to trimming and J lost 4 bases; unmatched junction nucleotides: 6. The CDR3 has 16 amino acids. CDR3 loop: CASSVIVAGGYNEQFF. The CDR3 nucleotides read TGTGCCAGCAGCGTAATCGTCGCGGGGGGGTACAATGAGCAGTTCTTC.

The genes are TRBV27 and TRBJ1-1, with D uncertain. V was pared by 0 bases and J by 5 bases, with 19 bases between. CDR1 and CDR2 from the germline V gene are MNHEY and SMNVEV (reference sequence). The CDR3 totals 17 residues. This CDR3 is CASSLSSMRFRRTEAFF. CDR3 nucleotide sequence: TGTGCCAGCAGTTTATCGTCAATGCGGTTCCGGCGTACTGAAGCTTTCTTT.

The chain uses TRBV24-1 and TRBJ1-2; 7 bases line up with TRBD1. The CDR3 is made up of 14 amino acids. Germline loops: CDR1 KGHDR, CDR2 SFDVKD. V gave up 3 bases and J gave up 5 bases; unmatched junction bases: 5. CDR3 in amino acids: CATSDGTEGYGYTF. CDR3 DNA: TGTGCCACCAGTGATGGGACAGAGGGGTATGGCTACACCTTC.

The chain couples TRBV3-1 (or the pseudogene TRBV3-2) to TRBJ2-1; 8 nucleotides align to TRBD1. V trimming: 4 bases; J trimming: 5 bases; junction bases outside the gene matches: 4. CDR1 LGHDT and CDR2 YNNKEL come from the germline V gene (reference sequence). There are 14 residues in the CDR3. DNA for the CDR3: TGTGCCAGCAGCCCTCGGACAGGGAACAATGAGCAGTTCTTC. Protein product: CASSPRTGNNEQFF.

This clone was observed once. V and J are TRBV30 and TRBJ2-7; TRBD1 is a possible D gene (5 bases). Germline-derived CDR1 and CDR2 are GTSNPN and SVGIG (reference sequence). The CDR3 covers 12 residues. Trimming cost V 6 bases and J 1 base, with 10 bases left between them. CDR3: CACQGGSYEQYF. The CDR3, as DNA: TGTGCCTGCCAGGGTGGGTCCTACGAGCAGTACTTC.

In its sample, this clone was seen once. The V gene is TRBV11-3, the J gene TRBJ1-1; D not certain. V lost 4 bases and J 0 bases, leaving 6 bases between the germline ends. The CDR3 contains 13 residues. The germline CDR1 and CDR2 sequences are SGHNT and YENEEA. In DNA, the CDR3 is TGTGCCAGCAGCTACAAAGTGAACACTGAAGCTTTCTTT. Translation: CASSYKVNTEAFF.

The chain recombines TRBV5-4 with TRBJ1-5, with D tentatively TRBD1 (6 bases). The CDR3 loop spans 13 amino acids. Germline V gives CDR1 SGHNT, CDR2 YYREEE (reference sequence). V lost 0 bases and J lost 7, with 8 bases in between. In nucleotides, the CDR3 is TGTGCCAGCAGCTTGGACAGGGAGCAGCCCCAGCATTTT. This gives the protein CASSLDREQPQHF. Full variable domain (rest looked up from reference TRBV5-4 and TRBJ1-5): ETGVTQSPTHLIKTRGQQVTLRCSSQSGHNTVSWYQQALGQGPQFIFQYYREEENGRGNFPPRFSGLQFPNYSSELNVNALELDDSALYLCASSLDREQPQHFGDGTRLSIL.